This note documents a single T cell receptor beta chain sequence. The target antigen is unknown. CD8 cells classed as naive were CD45RO-negative and positively selected for CCR7, excluding terminally differentiated effector memory CD45RA+ cells. The data are from a study of shared clonotypes between healthy human individuals. Study-level results: Clonotypes shared by all four sorted-subset donors had higher generation probabilities than non-shared clonotypes.

The CDR3 loop spans 15 amino acids. CDR1 is SGHVS, CDR2 FQNEAQ, per germline. Trimming stripped 1 base from V and 2 bases from J, with 8 bases between. Profiling relied on immunoSEQ multiplex PCR, and the TCRdb table lists in-frame clones only, not all of them. The table lists about 1.9 million clones, 90% to 95% of them singletons. The sequence derives from a man younger than 35 in good health. Some clones in this sample may be carry-over from other donors' samples. The chain combines TRBV7-8 with TRBJ2-2; tentative D call: TRBD1 (5 bases). Material for sequencing was naive CD8+ T cells from PBMCs. The CDR3 DNA reads TGTGCCAGCAGCTTAGTACAGGACAACACCGGGGAGCTGTTTTTT. This codes for CASSLVQDNTGELFF.